The 27 T cell receptor beta chains below were found in one sample sequenced in a study of control samples from healthy donors and cancer patients. Profiled with immunoSEQ multiplex PCR; TCRdb holds only in-frame clones, not every one. The top ten clones hold 2.9% of a sample with 100,000 to 150,000 clones, over 75% of them seen once. Sequencing used blood. These receptors all come from a man aged 55 to 69 in good health.

The table lists this clone with a few counts. The chain combines TRBV5-1 with TRBJ1-5, with D hard to call. Germline CDR1 reads SGHRS; CDR2 reads YFSETQ. The CDR3 runs 14 residues. The V end lost 0 bases, the J end lost 3 bases, and 7 bases lay between the germline ends. CDR3 residues: CASSLDSNNQPQHF. The DNA for the CDR3 is TGCGCCAGCAGCTTGGACAGCAACAATCAGCCCCAGCATTTT.

V is TRBV24-1 and J is TRBJ1-2, with no clear D. CDR1 and CDR2 from the germline V gene are KGHDR and SFDVKD. The length of the CDR3 is 13 residues. Trimming stripped 2 bases from V and 5 bases from J, with 8 bases between. Here the CDR3 reads CATSDSGIYGYTF. The CDR3 nucleotides are TGTGCCACCAGTGATTCGGGAATTTATGGCTACACCTTC.

The chain employs TRBV2 and TRBJ1-4, with D possibly being TRBD1 (5 bases). This CDR3 has 15 residues. Germline V CDR1 and CDR2: SNHLY, FYNNEI. Trimming cost V 3 bases and J 3 bases, with 11 bases left between them. The CDR3 region is CASSEQGTANEKLFF. The CDR3 DNA reads TGTGCCAGCAGTGAGCAGGGTACAGCTAATGAAAAACTGTTTTTT. The variable domain in full, with the rest retrieved from reference TRBV2 and TRBJ1-4, is EPEVTQTPSHQVTQMGQEVILRCVPISNHLYFYWYRQILGQKVEFLVSFYNNEISEKSEIFDDQFSVERPDGSNFTLKIRSTKLEDSAMYFCASSEQGTANEKLFFGSGTQLSVL.

The chain employs TRBV6-5 and TRBJ1-5, with D tentatively TRBD1 (6 bases). Germline CDR1 reads MNHEY; CDR2 reads SVGAGI. The CDR3 extends over 14 amino acids. The V and J ends lost 6 bases and 0 bases respectively, with 9 bases between them. CDR3 DNA sequence: TGTGCCAGCAGCCGGGACAATAGCAATCAGCCCCAGCATTTT. Translated, it gives CASSRDNSNQPQHF.

This chain links TRBV7-9 with TRBJ1-3; D perhaps matches TRBD1 (6 bases). The V gene lost 4 bases and the J gene lost 4 bases, with 8 bases spanning the gap. The CDR3 runs to 13 residues. Germline V gene lookup returns CDR1 SEHNR and CDR2 FQNEAQ (reference sequence). The CDR3 nucleotides read TGTGCCAGCAGCTCCCAGGGGGGAAACACCATATATTTT. Its translation is CASSSQGGNTIYF.

Concerning this clone: The sample has other DNA sequences that encode this CDR3 too. The rearrangement joins TRBV28 to TRBJ1-2; no reliable D call. Trimming removed 2 bases at V and 0 bases at J, with 4 bases between. The CDR3 contains 13 residues. Germline V gene sequence: CDR1 MDHEN, CDR2 SYDVKM. The CDR3 nucleotides read TGTGCCAGCAGTTTAGCCACTAACTATGGCTACACCTTC. It yields the protein CASSLATNYGYTF.

CDR3 residues: CASSQELNTGELFF. Here the CDR3 DNA reads TGTGCCAGCAGTCAGGAGTTGAACACCGGGGAGCTGTTTTTT. The V and J genes are TRBV6-4 and TRBJ2-2; the D is unclear. The CDR3 extends over 14 amino acids. Trimming left V 5 bases short and J 1 base short, with 8 bases between. CDR1 and CDR2 (germline): MRHNA, SNTAGT.

This clone occurred a few times. This chain joins TRBV7-9 and TRBJ2-7; maybe TRBD1 (6 bases). Germline loops: CDR1 SEHNR, CDR2 FQNEAQ (reference sequence). Trimming removed 8 bases from V and 3 bases from J, with 8 bases in between. This CDR3 contains 11 residues. In nucleotides, the CDR3 is TGTGCCAGCGTACAGGGCTACGAGCAGTACTTC. Its protein product is CASVQGYEQYF.

The rearrangement uses TRBV5-1 and TRBJ1-2, with 7 positions matching TRBD1. The CDR3 runs 14 residues. CDR1 is SGHRS, CDR2 YFSETQ, per germline. J lost 2 bases, V lost 4 bases, and 5 bases had no gene match. CDR3 DNA sequence: TGCGCCAGCAGCAGGGGGCATGGGAACTATGGCTACACCTTC. Protein: CASSRGHGNYGYTF.

The V gene is TRBV6-5, the J gene TRBJ2-7, with D uncertain. The V gene's germline CDR1 is MNHEY and CDR2 SVGAGI. V was pared by 10 bases and J by 0 bases, with 16 bases between. This CDR3 spans 14 amino acids. CDR3 sequence reads: CATRLESSSYEQYF. CDR3 in DNA: TGTGCCACCCGTTTGGAGTCAAGCTCCTACGAGCAGTACTTC.

This chain uses TRBV5-1 with TRBJ2-7, with TRBD1 matching 8 bases. The V gene end was trimmed by 0 bases and the J gene end by 7 bases; junction bases not matched to a gene: 15. The length of the CDR3 is 17 residues. Germline V gives CDR1 SGHRS, CDR2 YFSETQ. The CDR3 loop is CASSLGGRGQGADEQYF. The CDR3 region has the DNA TGCGCCAGCAGCTTGGGCGGCAGGGGGCAGGGGGCGGATGAGCAGTACTTC. Filled out from reference TRBV5-1 and TRBJ2-7, the complete variable domain reads KAGVTQTPRYLIKTRGQQVTLSCSPISGHRSVSWYQQTPGQGLQFLFEYFSETQRNKGNFPGRFSGRQFSNSRSEMNVSTLELGDSALYLCASSLGGRGQGADEQYFGPGTRLTVT.

The chain's CDR3 is CASSFRGGGADTQYF. CDR3 in DNA: TGTGCCAGCAGTTTTAGGGGCGGTGGCGCAGATACGCAGTATTTT. The chain has TRBV28 and TRBJ2-3, with D possibly being TRBD1 (5 bases). Trimming left V 3 bases short and J 4 bases short, with 14 bases between. CDR1 is MDHEN, CDR2 SYDVKM, per germline. The CDR3 has 15 amino acids.

V and J are TRBV7-6 and TRBJ1-4; D uncertain. This CDR3 comprises 12 residues. Germline CDR1 reads SGHVS; CDR2 reads FNYEAQ. Between the trimmed V and J ends, which lost 2 bases and 8 bases, there was a span of 6 bases. For the CDR3, the DNA is TGTGCCAGCAGCTTATTCGGAGAAAAACTGTTTTTT. This gives the protein CASSLFGEKLFF.

The chain is built from TRBV6-5 and TRBJ2-2; 8 bases are a match to TRBD2. The germline gives CDR1 MNHEY, CDR2 SVGAGI. The CDR3 length is 15 residues. Germline trimming cut 5 bases from V and 6 bases from J; bases unmatched to any gene: 8. This CDR3 reads CASSLELAASGELFF. The DNA for the CDR3 is TGTGCCAGCAGTCTAGAACTAGCGGCTTCCGGGGAGCTGTTTTTT.

This chain links TRBV5-6 with TRBJ2-1; D unresolved. Trimming pared 2 bases from V and 0 bases from J, leaving 9 bases between. The CDR3 length is 15 residues. Germline values: CDR1 SGHDT, CDR2 YYEEEE. CDR3 residues: CASSLSQLSYNEQFF. The CDR3 nucleotides are TGTGCCAGCAGCTTATCACAGCTCTCCTACAATGAGCAGTTCTTC.

The chain joins TRBV12-3 or TRBV12-4 to TRBJ2-1; D perhaps matches TRBD1 (6 bases). The ends were cut back, 4 bases at V and 9 bases at J, with 13 bases in the middle. CDR3 size: 13 residues. This chain's CDR3 is CASSYDKDSEQFF. The CDR3 DNA follows: TGTGCCAGCAGTTATGATAAGGACAGTGAGCAGTTCTTC.

The gene calls are TRBV5-1 and TRBJ1-1; tentatively, D is TRBD1 (6 bases). The length of the CDR3 is 13 residues. The germline gives CDR1 SGHRS, CDR2 YFSETQ. Trimming cost V 4 bases and J 0 bases, with 7 bases left between them. Here the CDR3 DNA reads TGCGCCAGCAGCCGGGACATGAACACTGAAGCTTTCTTT. Translating gives CASSRDMNTEAFF.

The gene calls are TRBV3-1 (or the pseudogene TRBV3-2) and TRBJ2-6; D gene unclear. Trimming pared 2 bases from V and 2 bases from J, leaving 10 bases between. Germline CDR1 LGHDT, CDR2 YNNKEL (reference sequence). CDR3 length: 16 amino acids. The CDR3 DNA sequence: TGTGCCAGCAGCCAAAGTGGTCCTGCTGGGGCCAACGTCCTGACTTTC. It codes for CASSQSGPAGANVLTF.

The genes are TRBV6-6 and TRBJ1-5; 8 bases fit TRBD1. J lost 6 bases, V lost 5 bases, and 9 bases had no gene match. The CDR3 runs 15 residues. Per the germline V gene, CDR1 is MNHNY and CDR2 is SVGAGI (reference sequence). CDR3 in DNA: TGTGCCAGCAGTCCCCTCAGGGGGCAGCGTCAGCCCCAGCATTTT. It translates to CASSPLRGQRQPQHF.

Here the CDR3 DNA reads TGTGCCAGCAGAGCGGCCGCTAGCACAGATACGCAGTATTTT. Translation: CASRAAASTDTQYF. The chain carries TRBV7-2 and TRBJ2-3; D perhaps matches TRBD2 (5 bases). Trimming cost V 6 bases and J 0 bases, with 10 bases left between them. The germline gives CDR1 SGHTA, CDR2 FQGNSA. The CDR3 sequence is 14 residues long. The whole variable domain, filled in from reference TRBV7-2 and TRBJ2-3, reads GAGVSQSPSNKVTEKGKDVELRCDPISGHTALYWYRQSLGQGLEFLIYFQGNSAPDKSGLPSDRFSAERTGGSVSTLTIQRTQQEDSAVYLCASRAAASTDTQYFGPGTRLTVL.

The chain carries TRBV7-2 and TRBJ1-4; 7 bases agree with TRBD1. V was pared by 3 bases and J by 8 bases, with 12 bases of the junction left unmatched. CDR3 length: 16 amino acids. CDR1 is SGHTA, CDR2 FQGNSA, per germline. The CDR3 region is CASSLGGTRGREKLFF. DNA of the CDR3: TGTGCCAGCAGCTTGGGGGGTACCAGGGGGAGAGAAAAACTGTTTTTT. Full variable domain (outside the CDR3, taken from reference TRBV7-2 and TRBJ1-4): GAGVSQSPSNKVTEKGKDVELRCDPISGHTALYWYRQSLGQGLEFLIYFQGNSAPDKSGLPSDRFSAERTGGSVSTLTIQRTQQEDSAVYLCASSLGGTRGREKLFFGSGTQLSVL.

V gene TRBV9 combines with J gene TRBJ2-3, with D maybe TRBD2 (7 bases). Trimming shortened V by 1 base and J by 6 bases, and 15 bases separated the two germline ends. Germline CDR1 SGDLS, CDR2 YYNGEE. This CDR3 has 15 residues. The CDR3 region has the DNA TGTGCCAGCAGCGTAATGGGGGGGCCGGGGGATACGCAGTATTTT. Translation: CASSVMGGPGDTQYF.

This clone was recorded once. V gene TRBV19 combines with J gene TRBJ2-1; D might be TRBD2 (5 bases). V gave up 3 bases and J gave up 8 bases, with 14 bases separating them. CDR3 length: 14 amino acids. The germline gives CDR1 LNHDA, CDR2 SQIVND (reference sequence). CDR3 residues: CASSINQHSDEQFF. The DNA of the CDR3 is TGTGCCAGTAGTATTAACCAGCATAGCGATGAGCAGTTCTTC.

Of note for this clone: Other DNA sequences within the sample encode an identical CDR3. This rearrangement joins TRBV28 to TRBJ1-1; 9 nucleotides align to TRBD1. The germline V gene encodes CDR1 MDHEN and CDR2 SYDVKM. V dropped 6 bases and J dropped 4; count of bases not matched to a gene: 6. This CDR3 spans 14 amino acids. The CDR3 region is CASSYRGLGTEAFF. The CDR3 DNA reads as TGTGCCAGCAGCTACAGGGGGCTGGGCACTGAAGCTTTCTTT.

This clone was observed a few times. The chain employs TRBV7-2 and TRBJ1-2; tentative D call: TRBD1 (5 bases). CDR3 length: 17 residues. Germline V gene sequence: CDR1 SGHTA, CDR2 FQGNSA. Trimming stripped 5 bases from V and 8 bases from J, with 27 bases between. CDR3 sequence (DNA): TGTGCCAGCAGCATGGGGGGGTCGATGGCGGGCCTAAACGGCTACACCTTC. This translates into CASSMGGSMAGLNGYTF. Combining the CDR3 with reference TRBV7-2 and TRBJ1-2 gives the whole variable domain GAGVSQSPSNKVTEKGKDVELRCDPISGHTALYWYRQSLGQGLEFLIYFQGNSAPDKSGLPSDRFSAERTGGSVSTLTIQRTQQEDSAVYLCASSMGGSMAGLNGYTFGSGTRLTVV.

The V gene is TRBV19, the J gene TRBJ2-3; D is perhaps TRBD2 (6 bases). The V end lost 11 bases, the J end lost 2 bases, and 14 bases lay between the germline ends. The CDR3 extends over 13 amino acids. Germline values: CDR1 LNHDA, CDR2 SQIVND (reference sequence). The CDR3, as DNA: TGTGCCTCCGGGCTGGGACTCACAGATACGCAGTATTTT. Residues: CASGLGLTDTQYF.

This clone was seen only once. CDR3: CAISGTDNSYEQYF. CDR3 DNA: TGTGCCATCTCCGGGACAGATAACTCCTACGAGCAGTACTTC. J is TRBJ2-7 and V is TRBV28; 7 bases agree with TRBD1. In germline, CDR1 is MDHEN, CDR2 SYDVKM. The CDR3 contains 14 residues. The ends lost 10 bases at V and 0 bases at J; junction bases unmatched: 9.